The 5 T cell receptor beta chains reported below all come from one sample, sequenced in a study of T cell changes during pregnancy in multiple sclerosis. Libraries were prepared by immunoSEQ multiplex PCR; TCRdb keeps only in-frame clonotypes and omits some of them. The table lists about 89,000 clones, around 92% of them singletons, with less than 2.5% in the top ten. Sequenced material: peripheral blood, taken after pregnancy. All receptors come from a female donor in good health, enrolled as a control in a pregnancy study.

V and J are TRBV9 and TRBJ2-3; D may be TRBD2 (5 bases). The V end lost 0 bases, the J end lost 0 bases, and 8 bases lay between the germline ends. The germline CDR1 and CDR2 sequences are SGDLS and YYNGEE. This CDR3 has 15 residues. This CDR3 reads CASSVVGGSTDTQYF. CDR3 bases: TGTGCCAGCAGCGTAGTCGGCGGGAGCACAGATACGCAGTATTTT. Looking up the rest from reference TRBV9 and TRBJ2-3 gives the full variable domain: DSGVTQTPKHLITATGQRVTLRCSPRSGDLSVYWYQQSLDQGLQFLIQYYNGEERAKGNILERFSAQQFPDLHSELNLSSLELGDSALYFCASSVVGGSTDTQYFGPGTRLTVL.

The chain combines TRBV19 with TRBJ1-4; D uncertain. The V gene's germline CDR1 is LNHDA and CDR2 SQIVND (reference sequence). This CDR3 region has 13 residues. V dropped 6 bases and J dropped 8 bases, with 13 bases sitting between them. CDR3 amino acids: CASRSPGGEKLFF. The CDR3 DNA follows: TGTGCCAGTAGATCGCCGGGAGGGGAAAAACTGTTTTTT.

The J gene is TRBJ2-7, the V gene TRBV6-1; no clear D gene. V was trimmed by 8 bases and J by 0 bases, leaving 8 bases between them. The CDR3 covers 12 residues. Germline-derived CDR1 and CDR2 are MNHNS and SASEGT. CDR3 sequence (DNA): TGTGCCAGCGTAGGCGGCTCCTACGAGCAGTACTTC. This translates into CASVGGSYEQYF.

This chain joins TRBV10-3 and TRBJ2-5; D remains ambiguous. The CDR3 is made up of 13 amino acids. The V and J ends lost 3 bases and 1 base respectively, with 6 bases between them. Germline V gene sequence: CDR1 ENHRY, CDR2 SYGVKD. The CDR3 sequence is CAISDASQETQYF. As DNA, the CDR3 is TGTGCCATCAGTGATGCCAGCCAAGAGACCCAGTACTTC.

V usage is TRBV9 and J usage is TRBJ1-1; D call uncertain. Deletions cut 3 bases from V and 6 bases from J, with 3 bases between. This CDR3 is built from 10 residues. The germline CDR1 and CDR2 sequences are SGDLS and YYNGEE. This CDR3 is CASSGAEAFF. In nucleotides, the CDR3 is TGTGCCAGCAGCGGCGCTGAAGCTTTCTTT.